This T cell receptor beta chain was sequenced in a study of CD8 T cells in Susac syndrome (dated by TCRdb to about 2019). Regarding the complete study: Whether CD8+ T cell activation and differentiation in Susac syndrome was antigen driven was tested using repertoire sequencing.

Overall study results and their limits: The number of individuals in the TCR sequencing and HLA analysis was recognized as being relatively small.

The germline V gene specifies SGHRS as CDR1 and YFSETQ as CDR2. There are 16 amino acids in the CDR3, from cysteine to phenylalanine inclusive. The sequence is cut down to CDR3 DNA, 48 bases in frame from base 1. The trim is 4 bases for V and 4 bases for J, with a gap of 20 bases between the germline ends. RNA was extracted using the RNeasy kit, and roughly 0.5 to 1 ug of the RNA was reverse transcribed with random hexamers. The immunoSEQ multiplex PCR assay, covering 54 Vbeta and 13 Jbeta segments, was used to amplify TCR beta CDR3 regions. PCR amplification bias was corrected by using a synthetic template baseline for primer optimization and computational correction. In the paper's pipeline: Reads were annotated to V, D and J genes according to IMGT and were analyzed with immunoSEQ Analyzer, with only productive sequences retained. Clonality was calculated as one minus the Shannon entropy normalized by log2 of the number of productive unique sequences. For each patient and control, public and private clones were evaluated among the 100 most prevalent clones. Susac-specific clones were defined as absent from healthy and MS cohorts, over a thousand published viral clones and other ImmuneACCESS disease sequences. TCRdb handled the public reads itself, with Q25 trimming in fastp and clone calling in MiXCR, and kept productive beta chains. CDR3 protein sequences are deduplicated, and each keeps its most common genes and DNA. The V and J calls shown here were made by TCRdb, not taken from the authors' results. The sample table contains a few hundred thousand distinct CDR3 sequences; only one count was recorded for about 91% of them. The ten largest account for roughly 0.07% of the sample.

For this clonotype: No cognate antigen has been identified for it. Base qualities are not recorded, but no much larger clone differs from it by a single base.

High-throughput TCR beta sequencing profiled peripheral blood CD8+ and CD4+ T cells from healthy donors, Susac syndrome patients and multiple sclerosis patients. The multiple sclerosis controls were treatment-naive patients whose relapsing-remitting disease, either stable or active, fulfilled the revised McDonald criteria. CD8+ TEMRA cells were enriched by FACS, while bulk CD8+ and CD4+ T cells were purified by magnetic negative isolation. Blood was drawn into EDTA tubes, processed within 24 hours, and PBMCs were isolated by density gradient centrifugation. PBMCs intended for TCR sequencing were cryopreserved in liquid nitrogen and thawed later in a water bath at 37 degrees C. The sorted or isolated CD4+, CD8+ and CD8+ TEMRA cells reached a purity of at least 90%.

In this chain, TRBV5-1 is recombined with TRBJ1-2; the D region possibly corresponds to TRBD1 (5 bases align). The sequenced sample was CD4+ T cells from PBMCs. This receptor was obtained from a human donor with multiple sclerosis. The DNA is TGCGCCAGCAGCCCGGACCCTAAGACAGCCCTCTATGGCTACACCTTC. Its protein is CASSPDPKTALYGYTF.